This TCR beta chain was identified during a study of yellow fever vaccine responses in identical twins. The study, taken as a whole, reports: Each twin's T cell response to the vaccine was reported to look partly convergent and partly personalized.

Of note for this clonotype: Its antigen is still unknown.

The CDR3 consists of 17 residues. The V gene lost 2 bases and the J gene lost 3 bases, with 16 bases spanning the gap. CDR1 and CDR2 from the germline V gene are MNHEY and SVGEGT. TCRdb re-analysed the RT-PCR reads in MiXCR, keeping a single row per CDR3 protein. The repertoire has 4,000 to 6,000 distinct CDR3 sequences, around 92% of them found once; the top ten carry around 1.9%. Source: T cells from blood (PBMCs), unsorted or a sorted subset (not recorded which), taken before or after yellow fever vaccination (not recorded which). This chain connects TRBV6-2 or TRBV6-3 to TRBJ2-2, with D perhaps matching TRBD1 or TRBD2 (5 bases each). The clonotype originates from a woman aged 18 to 35 who received the yellow fever vaccine. The CDR3 nucleotides are TGTGCCAGCAGTTACGGCAGGGATGAGGGTTACACCGGGGAGCTGTTTTTT. This encodes CASSYGRDEGYTGELFF.